One sample yielded the 6 T cell receptor beta chains listed below, sequenced in a study of blood T cells in healthy people across ages. Primed by a sample-barcoded 5' primer and a J-beta primer mix, a second PCR proceeded for 7 to 11 cycles. TCRdb processed the 5' RACE reads anew with MiXCR; each CDR3 protein has one entry. The table lists 1 million or so distinct CDR3 sequences, around 27% of them singletons. These data were likewise used in another study, on T cells of mothers and their children.

The sample was blood. The receptors stem from a girl aged 2-9 years in good health.

For this clonotype: At one of its ends the junction is not consistent with the germline gene, which may arise from a read error. The genes are TRBV24-1 and TRBJ2-3; D is uncertain. This CDR3 spans 12 amino acids. Germline values: CDR1 KGHDR, CDR2 SFDVKD. In nucleotides, the CDR3 is TGTGCTACCAGTGTCTACACAGATACGCAGTATTTT. Translated, it gives CATSVYTDTQYF.

This rearrangement joins TRBV3-1 to TRBJ2-2; 11 bases are shared with TRBD2. The germline gives CDR1 LGHDT, CDR2 YNNKEL (reference sequence). CDR3 length equals 15 residues. Trimming cost V 4 bases and J 6 bases; bases outside gene matches: 4. The CDR3 DNA follows: TGTGCCAGCAGCCCGACTAGCGGGACTGCCGGGGAGCTGTTTTTT. This codes for CASSPTSGTAGELFF.

This clonotype has just a few counts. The chain uses TRBV14 and TRBJ2-4, with D possibly matching TRBD1 (7 bases). The CDR3 is made up of 14 amino acids. The germline V and J ends were trimmed by 2 bases and 7 bases, with 12 bases remaining between them. Germline V lookup: CDR1 SGHDN, CDR2 FVKESK. CDR3 sequence (DNA): TGTGCCAGCAGCCAATGGGACAGCGGGAACATTCAGTACTTC. Translation: CASSQWDSGNIQYF.

The V call is TRBV7-2, the J call TRBJ1-1; 10 bases map to TRBD1. The CDR3 length is 13 residues. Germline V gives CDR1 SGHTA, CDR2 FQGNSA. V lost 8 bases, J lost 9 bases, and 9 bases stayed unmatched. The CDR3 bases are TGTGCCAGCGGCTGGACAGGGGGAGGTCAAGCTTTCTTT. Its protein product is CASGWTGGGQAFF.

The CDR3 nucleotides are TGCGCCAGCAGCTTGTTTTCCACCGGGACAGGGAATTCACCCCTCCACTTT. Translation: CASSLFSTGTGNSPLHF. The chain couples TRBV5-1 to TRBJ1-6; TRBD1 agrees at 9 bases. The J segment lost 7 bases and the V segment lost 1 base, leaving 9 bases of the junction unmatched. CDR3 length equals 17 residues. Germline CDR1 and CDR2: SGHRS and YFSETQ.

This clonotype was detected only a few times. V is TRBV12-3 or TRBV12-4 and J is TRBJ2-1; 11 bases line up with TRBD2. This CDR3 comprises 14 residues. After removal of 3 bases from V and 9 bases from J, the junction contained 4 bases not matched to a gene. CDR3 protein: CASSFSGGAIEQFF. The CDR3 nucleotides read TGTGCCAGCAGTTTTAGCGGGGGGGCCATTGAGCAGTTCTTC.